These 20 T cell receptor beta chains came from one sample sequenced in a study of monozygotic twins with inflammatory bowel disease. TCRdb re-called the 5' RACE reads; every CDR3 protein appears as one record, without DNA. In all, the sample yields 200,000 to 250,000 distinct CDR3 sequences. Material: blood. These receptors all stem from a human donor with ulcerative colitis or Crohn's disease, or a healthy co-twin of an affected twin (not recorded which).

The chain uses TRBV24-1 and TRBJ2-1; checking the TCRdb D call of TRBD2 is not possible without DNA. Germline V gene data show CDR1 as KGHDR and CDR2 as SFDVKD. CDR3 size: 18 residues. This chain's CDR3 is CATSDSGTSGGRYNEQFF.

The rearrangement joins TRBV5-1 to TRBJ1-5; no DNA is available, so the TRBD1 call from TCRdb remains unchecked. The CDR3 sequence is 13 residues long. The V gene's germline CDR1 is SGHRS and CDR2 YFSETQ. This CDR3 reads CASSSRTGGAQHF. Full variable domain (missing parts from reference TRBV5-1 and TRBJ1-5): KAGVTQTPRYLIKTRGQQVTLSCSPISGHRSVSWYQQTPGQGLQFLFEYFSETQRNKGNFPGRFSGRQFSNSRSEMNVSTLELGDSALYLCASSSRTGGAQHFGDGTRLSIL.

V and J are TRBV10-3 and TRBJ1-2; TCRdb gives TRBD1 as the D gene, but with no DNA this cannot be confirmed. This CDR3 is 12 amino acids long. The germline V gene has CDR1 ENHRY and CDR2 SYGVKD. The CDR3 is CAISRTENGYTF.

The chain employs TRBV20-1 and TRBJ1-1. Germline V gene lookup returns CDR1 DFQATT and CDR2 SNEGSKA (reference sequence). This CDR3 comprises 13 residues. This CDR3 reads CSGRWGKNTEAFF.

The chain uses TRBV5-6 and TRBJ2-7; the TCRdb D gene call, TRBD1, has no DNA to confirm it. The length of the CDR3 is 14 residues. Germline assignment: CDR1 SGHDT and CDR2 YYEEEE. CDR3 residues: CASSLGTGRYEQYF.

CDR3 sequence: CASSSEGTYNEQFF. V gene TRBV4-2 combines with J gene TRBJ2-1; TCRdb's D call, TRBD2, is unchecked because there is no DNA. Per germline, CDR1 LGHNA and CDR2 YNFKEQ. CDR3 length equals 14 residues.

The chain couples TRBV12-3 or TRBV12-4 to TRBJ1-2. CDR3 length: 14 residues. Here the CDR3 reads CASSLNPTSYGYTF.

This chain links TRBV29-1 with TRBJ1-2; the TRBD1 assignment by TCRdb is unverifiable without DNA. The CDR3 covers 12 residues. CDR1 is SQVTM, CDR2 ANQGSEA, per germline. CDR3 protein: CSVNRGDYGYTF.

The chain has TRBV12-3 or TRBV12-4 and TRBJ1-6. CDR3 length equals 14 residues. The CDR3 sequence: CASSLGPSTGPLHF.

The chain recombines TRBV5-1 with TRBJ2-2; the TRBD2 assignment by TCRdb is unverifiable without DNA. Germline loops: CDR1 SGHRS, CDR2 YFSETQ. This CDR3 comprises 15 residues. The CDR3: CASSDSSGRTGELFF.

This chain connects TRBV7-9 to TRBJ1-5; TCRdb calls TRBD1, which cannot be checked without DNA. CDR1 and CDR2 (germline): SEHNR, FQNEAQ (reference sequence). CDR3 size: 15 residues. Here the CDR3 reads CASSLGGGGNQPQHF.

The chain couples TRBV7-9 to TRBJ2-7. The CDR3 has 11 amino acids. Germline V gene lookup returns CDR1 SEHNR and CDR2 FQNEAQ (reference sequence). CDR3: CASSLEYEQYF.

The V call is TRBV20-1, the J call TRBJ1-6. CDR1 is DFQATT and CDR2 is SNEGSKA in the germline V gene (reference sequence). CDR3 length: 13 residues. CDR3 in amino acids: CSAIENERLPLHF.

V usage is TRBV19 and J usage is TRBJ2-3; TCRdb reports TRBD1, a call that lacks DNA to check it against. The CDR3 consists of 14 residues. Germline CDR1 and CDR2: LNHDA and SQIVND (reference sequence). This CDR3 is CASRERGSTDTQYF.

The V gene is TRBV9, the J gene TRBJ1-1. This CDR3 contains 13 residues. Germline CDR1 SGDLS, CDR2 YYNGEE. The CDR3 loop reads CASSVYPHTEAFF.

This chain joins TRBV10-2 and TRBJ2-1; TCRdb's assignment of TRBD2 cannot be checked, as there is no DNA. CDR3 length: 15 amino acids. The germline V gene has CDR1 WSHSY and CDR2 SAAADI. The CDR3: CASRSAGGWGNEQFF.

This chain joins TRBV15 and TRBJ2-1; absent DNA, TCRdb's TRBD1 call cannot be checked. Germline CDR1 is LNHNV and CDR2 is YYDKDF (reference sequence). This CDR3 has 16 residues. The CDR3 loop reads CATSRQGAGREPEQFF.

V usage is TRBV29-1 and J usage is TRBJ2-3; TCRdb proposes TRBD2, but this gene call is untestable without DNA. Looked up from germline, CDR1 is SQVTM and CDR2 is ANQGSEA. The CDR3 covers 15 residues. The CDR3 is CSVDPQLAGHNTQYF.

This sequence joins TRBV7-9 and TRBJ2-7; TCRdb's assignment of TRBD2 cannot be checked, as there is no DNA. This CDR3 is built from 15 residues. The germline gives CDR1 SEHNR, CDR2 FQNEAQ (reference sequence). CDR3 amino acids: CASSLFGTSSYEQYF.

J is TRBJ1-5 and V is TRBV7-6; TCRdb gives TRBD1 as the D gene, but with no DNA this cannot be confirmed. CDR1 SGHVS and CDR2 FNYEAQ come from the germline V gene. The CDR3 contains 14 residues. The CDR3 here is CASSLGWGAQPQHF.